The rows below give T cell receptor beta chains drawn from one sample of a study of cytomegalovirus exposure and HLA in healthy donors. Assay: immunoSEQ multiplex PCR; the TCRdb copy retains only in-frame clones and omits some. The sample shows 110,000 or so clones, roughly 86% of them seen only once. The sequencing sample was made of PBMCs. The receptors were sampled from a woman aged 18-29 years in good health and CMV-seropositive. Each CDR3 is given with its conserved first and last residue. Fields, in order: V gene, D gene, J gene, clone size, CDR3 protein, CDR3 DNA. A D gene is named only where the DNA matches it firmly. A row's size may be missing; if present it is once, few, many or a size class.

TRBV13	TRBD2	TRBJ2-7	.	CASSLGAGGPNYEQYF	TGTGCCAGCAGCTTAGGAGCGGGAGGGCCCAACTACGAGCAGTACTTC
TRBV5-1	TRBD2	TRBJ2-7	few	CASSSPGLVNEQYF	TGCGCCAGCAGCTCGCCGGGACTAGTAAACGAGCAGTACTTC
TRBV6-6	.	TRBJ1-4	once	CASSYSRDSGNEKLFF	TGTGCCAGCAGTTACTCCAGGGACTCCGGTAATGAAAAACTGTTTTTT
TRBV29-1	TRBD1	TRBJ2-2	.	CSVEVQGRTGLLGGELFF	TGCAGCGTTGAAGTTCAGGGGAGGACAGGGTTGTTGGGCGGGGAGCTGTTTTTT
TRBV10-3	TRBD1	TRBJ2-7	.	CAISETGGLYEQYF	TGTGCCATCAGCGAGACAGGGGGCCTTTACGAGCAGTACTTC
TRBV7-7	TRBD2	TRBJ2-2	.	CASSPRAGAGGNTGELFF	TGTGCTAGCAGCCCCCGTGCCGGAGCGGGGGGGAACACCGGGGAGCTGTTTTTT
TRBV30	TRBD2	TRBJ2-3	.	CAWSLRTRFQYF	TGTGCCTGGAGCCTAAGGACTAGATTTCAGTATTTT
TRBV9	.	TRBJ1-2	.	CASSVDRNYGYTF	TGTGCCAGCAGCGTTGACAGAAACTATGGCTACACCTTC
TRBV6-5	TRBD2	TRBJ2-3	few	CASRHSGDADTQYF	TGTGCCAGCAGGCACAGCGGGGACGCAGATACGCAGTATTTT
TRBV7-9	.	TRBJ2-3	.	CASSQFAGSTDTQYF	TGTGCCAGCAGCCAATTCGCGGGGAGCACAGATACGCAGTATTTT
TRBV28	TRBD2	TRBJ2-2	.	CASSLASGVSNTGELFF	TGTGCCAGCAGTTTAGCTAGCGGGGTTTCGAACACCGGGGAGCTGTTTTTT
TRBV7-8	.	TRBJ1-5	.	CASSRGGRGGNQPQHF	TGTGCCAGCAGCCGAGGCGGCAGGGGAGGCAATCAGCCCCAGCATTTT
TRBV10-3	TRBD2	TRBJ2-1	.	CAITGTSGSYNEQFF	TGTGCCATCACCGGGACTAGCGGGTCTTACAATGAGCAGTTCTTC
TRBV18	TRBD1	TRBJ2-3	.	CASSPPPGQGIGDTQYF	TGTGCCAGCTCACCACCTCCGGGACAGGGGATTGGAGATACGCAGTATTTT
TRBV28	.	TRBJ1-1	.	CASSPGHLYTEAFF	TGTGCCAGCAGTCCCGGACACCTTTACACTGAAGCTTTCTTT
TRBV28	.	TRBJ1-1	.	CATRSPMNTEAFF	TGTGCCACCCGAAGCCCTATGAACACTGAAGCTTTCTTT
TRBV6-6	TRBD1	TRBJ2-7	.	CASNLQPGTVVEQYF	TGTGCCAGCAATCTTCAACCCGGGACAGTCGTCGAGCAGTACTTC
TRBV4-1	.	TRBJ2-7	once	CASSQPGVSYEQYF	TGCGCCAGCAGCCAACCAGGGGTATCCTACGAGCAGTACTTC
TRBV5-6	.	TRBJ2-2	once	CASSLWGRQGNTGELFF	TGTGCCAGCAGCTTATGGGGTCGGCAGGGGAACACCGGGGAGCTGTTTTTT
TRBV6-6	TRBD1	TRBJ1-2	.	CASITGQGARGYTF	TGTGCCAGCATCACTGGACAGGGGGCCCGCGGCTACACCTTC
TRBV28	.	TRBJ2-7	.	CASSSQGRYEQYF	TGTGCCAGCAGTTCACAGGGGAGGTACGAGCAGTACTTC
TRBV10-3	.	TRBJ1-1	.	CAIRRGTVNTEAFF	TGTGCCATCAGGCGGGGCACTGTGAACACTGAAGCTTTCTTT
TRBV28	.	TRBJ2-3	.	CASSSSLDYYNTDTQYF	TGTGCCAGCAGTTCATCACTTGACTATTACAACACAGATACGCAGTATTTT
TRBV10-3	TRBD1	TRBJ1-1	.	CATGQGNTEAFF	TGTGCCACCGGACAGGGGAACACTGAAGCTTTCTTT
TRBV12-5	TRBD2	TRBJ2-1	once	CASGSTGTSRYEQFF	TGTGCTAGTGGTTCCACCGGGACTAGCAGGTATGAGCAGTTCTTC
TRBV7-3	.	TRBJ2-2	.	CASSLPWPGELFF	TGTGCCAGCAGCTTACCTTGGCCCGGGGAGCTGTTTTTT
TRBV5-1	TRBD1	TRBJ2-2	.	CASSLTGQSYTGELFF	TGCGCCAGCAGCTTGACGGGACAGAGCTACACCGGGGAGCTGTTTTTT
TRBV30	.	TRBJ1-1	once	CAWSVSRGHTEAFF	TGTGCCTGGAGTGTTTCCAGGGGACACACTGAAGCTTTCTTT
TRBV4-1	TRBD2	TRBJ2-1	.	CASSLLRLANEQFF	TGCGCCAGCAGCCTCCTCAGACTAGCTAATGAGCAGTTCTTC
TRBV6-1	.	TRBJ2-5	.	CASSGLRQLSQETQYF	TGTGCCAGCAGTGGCCTACGACAGTTGAGCCAAGAGACCCAGTACTTC
TRBV5-6	.	TRBJ1-1	.	CASSLNRRNTEAFF	TGTGCCAGCAGCTTGAACAGGAGGAACACTGAAGCTTTCTTT
TRBV5-1	TRBD1	TRBJ1-1	.	CASSSGAGTGNTEAFF	TGCGCCAGCAGCTCGGGGGCCGGGACAGGGAACACTGAAGCTTTCTTT
TRBV6-1	TRBD2	TRBJ2-2	.	CASSANTGLAGWYTGELFF	TGTGCCAGCAGTGCTAACACAGGACTAGCGGGATGGTACACCGGGGAGCTGTTTTTT
TRBV4-2	TRBD2	TRBJ2-1	.	CASSQDVSGGIEQFF	TGTGCCAGCAGCCAAGATGTTAGCGGGGGGATTGAGCAGTTCTTC
TRBV18	.	TRBJ2-7	.	CASSPTGDYEQYF	TGTGCCAGCTCACCCACCGGGGACTACGAGCAGTACTTC
TRBV5-1	TRBD2	TRBJ2-7	.	CASSLGGGPGEQYF	TGCGCCAGCAGCCTCGGCGGGGGGCCGGGCGAGCAGTACTTC
TRBV7-9	.	TRBJ2-7	.	CASSFRGYEQYF	TGTGCCAGCAGCTTTAGGGGGTACGAGCAGTACTTC
TRBV4-1	.	TRBJ2-1	.	CASSPAESVSYNEQFF	TGCGCCAGCAGCCCCGCCGAGTCGGTTTCCTACAATGAGCAGTTCTTC
TRBV5-1	.	TRBJ2-2	once	CASSGAGRDTGELFF	TGCGCCAGCAGCGGGGCCGGACGGGACACCGGGGAGCTGTTTTTT
TRBV11-3	TRBD1	TRBJ2-5	.	CASSLEGGQGEETQYF	TGTGCCAGCAGCTTAGAGGGGGGACAGGGAGAGGAGACCCAGTACTTC
TRBV10-3	TRBD1	TRBJ1-2	.	CAISDARQGPNYGYTF	TGTGCCATCAGTGACGCCCGACAGGGACCTAACTATGGCTACACCTTC
TRBV6-6	TRBD1	TRBJ1-6	.	CASSGKTGGAGTPLHF	TGTGCCAGCAGTGGGAAGACAGGGGGCGCAGGGACACCCCTCCACTTT
TRBV5-4	.	TRBJ2-2	once	CASSTLLVPGELFF	TGTGCCAGCAGCACTTTGTTAGTGCCCGGGGAGCTGTTTTTT
TRBV6-5	.	TRBJ1-1	.	CASSYPGHSTEAFF	TGTGCCAGCAGTTACCCGGGACACAGCACTGAAGCTTTCTTT
TRBV11-1	.	TRBJ2-5	.	CASSLRLETQYF	TGTGCCAGCAGCTTGCGGTTGGAGACCCAGTACTTC
TRBV19	TRBD1	TRBJ2-3	few	CASSPGQGWIFGQYF	TGTGCCAGCTCCCCGGGACAGGGGTGGATATTTGGGCAGTATTTT
TRBV29-1	.	TRBJ2-7	once	CSVEGLGVEQYF	TGCAGCGTTGAAGGTCTAGGTGTGGAGCAGTACTTC
TRBV7-9	TRBD2	TRBJ2-7	.	CASSRLAGVYEQYF	TGTGCCAGCAGCCGACTAGCGGGGGTCTACGAGCAGTACTTC
TRBV28	.	TRBJ1-1	.	CASRVIRGGNTEAFF	TGTGCCAGCAGGGTTATAAGAGGGGGGAACACTGAAGCTTTCTTT